The 27 T cell receptor beta chains reported below all come from one sample, sequenced in a study of cytomegalovirus exposure and HLA in healthy donors (dated by TCRdb to the late 2010s). Receptor libraries were prepared by the immunoSEQ multiplex PCR assay. For the multiplex PCR, a mixture combining 60 forward primers for TCR Vbeta segments and 13 reverse primers for TCR Jbeta segments was used. TCRdb limited this immuneACCESS table to in-frame rearrangements with V and J called. A share of clones is missing; checked studies link under half to unresolved V genes, and the rest is unexplained. For this sample there are about 120,000 clones; roughly three quarters appear just once. 2.5% to 3.5% of the sample lies in the top ten. Sample: PBMCs. Receptors were obtained from a woman aged 18-29 years in good health and CMV-seropositive.

This chain connects TRBV2 to TRBJ2-3; 7 nucleotides match TRBD1. The CDR3 spans 17 residues. CDR1 is SNHLY, CDR2 FYNNEI, per germline. The V gene end was trimmed by 5 bases and the J gene end by 5 bases; junction bases not matched to a gene: 16. The CDR3 loop is CASSKTGTAFWGDTQYF. The DNA for the CDR3 is TGTGCCAGCAGTAAGACCGGGACAGCTTTCTGGGGAGATACGCAGTATTTT.

The gene calls are TRBV7-9 and TRBJ2-2; tentative D call: TRBD2 (6 bases). The germline CDR1 and CDR2 sequences are SEHNR and FQNEAQ (reference sequence). The CDR3 has 14 residues. Between the trimmed V and J ends, which lost 2 bases and 4 bases, there was a span of 8 bases. CDR3 sequence (DNA): TGTGCCAGCAGCTTAATCGGGGGCACCGGGGAGCTGTTTTTT. Its translation is CASSLIGGTGELFF.

The genes are TRBV10-3 and TRBJ2-2; 7 bases are a match to TRBD2. Germline assignment: CDR1 ENHRY and CDR2 SYGVKD. The V segment lost 7 bases and the J segment 0 bases; nucleotides outside the gene matches: 8. This CDR3 is built from 16 residues. CDR3 sequence: CAITDLGGTNTGELFF. The CDR3 DNA follows: TGTGCCATCACCGACCTGGGGGGGACGAACACCGGGGAGCTGTTTTTT.

The chain carries TRBV13 and TRBJ2-5, with a tentative D call TRBD1 (6 bases). There are 16 residues in the CDR3. Germline V lookup: CDR1 PRHDT, CDR2 FYEKMQ (reference sequence). The V end was cut by 4 bases, the J end by 5 bases, with 20 bases between. CDR3 bases: TGTGCCAGCAGCTCTCCGGACGGTGAGAGGGGGGAGACCCAGTACTTC. Its protein is CASSSPDGERGETQYF.

J is TRBJ1-1 and V is TRBV7-9; perhaps TRBD1 as D (5 bases). Germline loops: CDR1 SEHNR, CDR2 FQNEAQ (reference sequence). The length of the CDR3 is 14 residues. The V and J ends lost 5 bases and 4 bases respectively, with 14 bases between them. The CDR3 coding sequence is TGTGCCAGCAGCCAGCGGGGGTTGGGCACTGAAGCTTTCTTT. This encodes CASSQRGLGTEAFF.

The chain's CDR3 is CASSPYTGGGNTEAFF. The CDR3 DNA sequence: TGTGCCAGCAGTCCTTATACAGGGGGGGGCAACACTGAAGCTTTCTTT. The chain employs TRBV28 and TRBJ1-1; TRBD1 matches at 8 bases. The V gene end was trimmed by 5 bases and the J gene end by 2 bases; junction bases not matched to a gene: 10. Germline loops: CDR1 MDHEN, CDR2 SYDVKM. This CDR3 is built from 16 residues.

The chain couples TRBV28 to TRBJ2-1, with 14 positions matching TRBD2. The CDR3 is made up of 17 amino acids. J gave up 3 bases and V 6 bases, and 7 bases lay outside the gene matches. Looked up from germline, CDR1 is MDHEN and CDR2 is SYDVKM. The chain's CDR3 is CASRRTSGRSLYNEQFF. Written as DNA, the CDR3 is TGTGCCAGCAGAAGGACTAGCGGGAGGAGCCTCTACAATGAGCAGTTCTTC.

The rearrangement links TRBV11-3 to TRBJ2-7; 10 nucleotides agree with TRBD2. The CDR3 length is 15 residues. J was trimmed by 4 bases and V by 5 bases; bases with no gene match: 8. The V gene's germline CDR1 is SGHNT and CDR2 YENEEA. In DNA form, the CDR3 reads TGTGCCAGCAGCCCATGGACTAGCGGAGTTTACGAGCAGTACTTC. This sequence encodes CASSPWTSGVYEQYF.

V gene TRBV2 combines with J gene TRBJ1-1, with D perhaps TRBD1 (6 bases). This CDR3 region has 16 residues. In germline, CDR1 is SNHLY, CDR2 FYNNEI. V gave up 7 bases and J gave up 1 base, with 19 bases separating them. The chain's CDR3 is CASTPGQGSGNTEAFF. CDR3 coding DNA: TGTGCCAGCACACCGGGGCAGGGGTCAGGGAACACTGAAGCTTTCTTT.

The rearrangement joins TRBV5-5 to TRBJ1-2; 8 bases agree with TRBD1. The V segment lost 0 bases and the J segment 4 bases; nucleotides outside the gene matches: 2. CDR1 is SGHKS, CDR2 YYEKEE, per germline (reference sequence). The CDR3 totals 14 residues. CDR3 in amino acids: CASSLGQGIYGYTF. CDR3 in DNA: TGTGCCAGCAGCTTGGGACAGGGGATCTATGGCTACACCTTC. Drawing the rest from reference TRBV5-5 and TRBJ1-2, the complete variable domain is DAGVTQSPTHLIKTRGQQVTLRCSPISGHKSVSWYQQVLGQGPQFIFQYYEKEERGRGNFPDRFSARQFPNYSSELNVNALLLGDSALYLCASSLGQGIYGYTFGSGTRLTVV.

The rearrangement links TRBV30 to TRBJ1-2, with 7 bases lining up with TRBD1. Germline V CDR1 and CDR2: GTSNPN, SVGIG (reference sequence). The CDR3 contains 12 residues. V was clipped by 5 bases and J by 8 bases; unmatched bases: 8. CDR3 protein: CAWVHEGAGYTF. The CDR3 DNA follows: TGTGCCTGGGTGCATGAGGGGGCAGGCTACACCTTC.

The chain carries TRBV9 and TRBJ2-1; 13 nucleotides line up with TRBD2. The CDR3 has 16 residues. Germline V gene data show CDR1 as SGDLS and CDR2 as YYNGEE. Unmatched junction bases numbered 2, after V lost 3 bases and J lost 2 bases. CDR3 nucleotides: TGTGCCAGCAGCGCCGGGACTAGCGGGACCTACAATGAGCAGTTCTTC. Its translation is CASSAGTSGTYNEQFF. Full variable domain (outside the CDR3, taken from reference TRBV9 and TRBJ2-1): DSGVTQTPKHLITATGQRVTLRCSPRSGDLSVYWYQQSLDQGLQFLIQYYNGEERAKGNILERFSAQQFPDLHSELNLSSLELGDSALYFCASSAGTSGTYNEQFFGPGTRLTVL.

V gene TRBV27 combines with J gene TRBJ2-1; 7 bases map to TRBD1. The CDR3 runs 14 residues. Trimming removed 2 bases from V and 2 bases from J; junction bases left unmatched: 0. The germline V gene has CDR1 MNHEY and CDR2 SMNVEV (reference sequence). In DNA, the CDR3 is TGTGCCAGCAGTTTAGGACAGGCCTACAATGAGCAGTTCTTC. Amino acids: CASSLGQAYNEQFF.

The chain employs TRBV19 and TRBJ2-1; 9 bases are shared with TRBD1. V lost 5 bases to trimming and J lost 5 bases; unmatched junction nucleotides: 13. CDR1 and CDR2 from the germline V gene are LNHDA and SQIVND (reference sequence). The CDR3 totals 17 residues. CDR3 sequence reads: CASSVSAGTGLNNEQFF. CDR3 sequence (DNA): TGTGCCAGTAGTGTAAGTGCCGGGACAGGGCTCAACAATGAGCAGTTCTTC. Variable domain in full (rest from reference TRBV19 and TRBJ2-1): DGGITQSPKYLFRKEGQNVTLSCEQNLNHDAMYWYRQDPGQGLRLIYYSQIVNDFQKGDIAEGYSVSREKKESFPLTVTSAQKNPTAFYLCASSVSAGTGLNNEQFFGPGTRLTVL.

The chain has TRBV21-1 and TRBJ1-5; the table's TRBD1 call for D was not verified on the DNA. TRBV21-1 has pseudogene status. This CDR3 comprises 16 residues. In DNA form, the CDR3 reads TGTGCCAGCAGCAACCGGGACAGGGGAAGCAATCAGCCCCAGCATTTT. Translating it yields CASSNRDRGSNQPQHF.

V is TRBV9 and J is TRBJ1-1; perhaps TRBD1 as D (5 bases). The CDR3 loop spans 13 amino acids. With 7 bases removed from V and 1 base from J, the gap between germline ends came to 11 bases. Germline loops: CDR1 SGDLS, CDR2 YYNGEE. CDR3 protein: CASRGGGNTEAFF. In DNA form, the CDR3 reads TGTGCCAGCCGAGGCGGGGGGAACACTGAAGCTTTCTTT.

The rearrangement links TRBV9 to TRBJ1-5; D perhaps matches TRBD1 (6 bases). There are 15 residues in the CDR3. Germline loops: CDR1 SGDLS, CDR2 YYNGEE. Trimming cost V 3 bases and J 0 bases, with 10 bases left between them. The CDR3, as DNA: TGTGCCAGCAGCGGCGGACAGCGTAGCAATCAGCCCCAGCATTTT. It codes for CASSGGQRSNQPQHF.

CDR3 coding DNA: TGCGCCAGCAGCTTGGGACAGGGGGACGGGGGCTACACCTTC. Protein product: CASSLGQGDGGYTF. V is TRBV5-1 and J is TRBJ1-2; TRBD1 aligns across 9 bases. J gave up 8 bases and V 0 bases, and 5 bases lay outside the gene matches. Germline assignment: CDR1 SGHRS and CDR2 YFSETQ. CDR3 size: 14 residues.

The V call is TRBV25-1, the J call TRBJ1-4; no clear D gene. Germline V gene sequence: CDR1 MGHDK, CDR2 SYGVNS. Between the trimmed V and J ends, which lost 4 bases and 2 bases, there was a span of 11 bases. The CDR3 totals 15 residues. CDR3 sequence: CASSAFGGTNEKLFF. CDR3 nucleotide sequence: TGTGCCAGCAGTGCATTCGGAGGCACTAATGAAAAACTGTTTTTT.

The CDR3 region is CASSSKAGEETQYF. Written as DNA, the CDR3 is TGTGCCAGCAGCTCGAAAGCGGGAGAAGAGACCCAGTACTTC. The chain recombines TRBV7-3 with TRBJ2-5, with 8 bases identical to TRBD2. The germline gives CDR1 SGHTA, CDR2 FQGTGA. With 4 bases clipped from V and 3 bases from J, the junction kept 4 bases outside the gene matches. The length of the CDR3 is 14 residues.

This clone was picked up one time. The rearrangement uses TRBV6-6 and TRBJ2-7, with 8 nucleotides matching TRBD1. Trimming took 5 bases from V and 6 from J; bases not matched to a gene: 9. This CDR3 is built from 14 residues. CDR1 and CDR2 from the germline V gene are MNHNY and SVGAGI (reference sequence). The CDR3 loop reads CASSLADRGREQYF. In nucleotides, the CDR3 is TGTGCCAGCAGTCTAGCTGACAGGGGTCGCGAGCAGTACTTC.

The chain recombines TRBV9 with TRBJ2-5; no reliable D call. The better agreement between TRBJ2-7 and the DNA end casts doubt on the J call. CDR1 and CDR2 (germline): SGDLS, YYNGEE. CDR3 size: 13 residues. The CDR3 DNA is TGTGCCAGCAGCGTAGCAGGCTCCCGCGAGCAGTACTTC. Protein: CASSVAGSREQYF.

The V call is TRBV6-5, the J call TRBJ1-2; 10 bases are shared with TRBD1. The germline V gene encodes CDR1 MNHEY and CDR2 SVGAGI. The CDR3 covers 15 residues. Unmatched junction bases numbered 2, after V lost 0 bases and J lost 4 bases. The CDR3 DNA is TGTGCCAGCAGTTACTCTCGACAGGGGGCCTATGGCTACACCTTC. Translating it yields CASSYSRQGAYGYTF.

This sequence joins TRBV5-1 and TRBJ1-2; TRBD1 agrees at 9 bases. CDR3 size: 14 residues. V dropped 4 bases and J dropped 3; count of bases not matched to a gene: 4. Germline CDR1 SGHRS, CDR2 YFSETQ. In DNA form, the CDR3 reads TGCGCCAGCAGCATCGGACAGGGGTACTATGGCTACACCTTC. This translates into CASSIGQGYYGYTF.

This clone was found a few times. The J gene is TRBJ1-1, the V gene TRBV5-1; a weak D match, TRBD1 (5 bases). Germline V lookup: CDR1 SGHRS, CDR2 YFSETQ. Deletions cut 0 bases from V and 3 bases from J, with 6 bases between. There are 13 residues in the CDR3. The CDR3 sequence is CASSLAGDTEAFF. The CDR3 bases are TGCGCCAGCAGCTTGGCGGGGGACACTGAAGCTTTCTTT.

The chain is built from TRBV25-1 and TRBJ2-7; D is perhaps TRBD2 (5 bases). Germline V gives CDR1 MGHDK, CDR2 SYGVNS. This CDR3 is built from 14 residues. V was cut by 1 base and J by 5 bases, with 12 bases left in between. In nucleotides, the CDR3 is TGTGCCAGCAGTGAATGGGAGATAACTGACGAGCAGTACTTC. Protein: CASSEWEITDEQYF.

The chain has TRBV2 and TRBJ2-1; TRBD2 agrees at 10 bases. This CDR3 region has 16 residues. Unmatched junction bases numbered 12, after V lost 3 bases and J lost 10 bases. The germline gives CDR1 SNHLY, CDR2 FYNNEI. This CDR3 reads CASSERLAGFMQEQFF. CDR3 DNA sequence: TGTGCCAGCAGTGAGAGACTAGCGGGCTTTATGCAAGAGCAGTTCTTC.